This entry lists 19 T cell receptor beta chains sequenced from one sample in a study of T cells in localized non-small cell lung cancer. Measured with immunoSEQ multiplex PCR; TCRdb has only the in-frame clones, and not every one. The sample includes over 30,000 clones, around 90% of them seen just once. Sequenced here: peripheral blood mononuclear cells, sampled before any cancer treatment. The receptors derive from a man aged 35-69 years with stage III lung adenocarcinoma.

The chain links TRBV7-2 to TRBJ2-2; the match to TRBD2 covers 9 bases. V was clipped by 5 bases and J by 0 bases; unmatched bases: 7. The CDR3 consists of 17 residues. The germline gives CDR1 SGHTA, CDR2 FQGNSA. CDR3 DNA: TGTGCCAGCAGCCGCGCTGGCGGGGGGGCGAACACCGGGGAGCTGTTTTTT. Protein: CASSRAGGGANTGELFF.

J is TRBJ1-4 and V is TRBV5-4; TRBD1 matches 7 bases. Trimming cost V 3 bases and J 4 bases; bases outside gene matches: 6. The CDR3 has 15 residues. Germline assignment: CDR1 SGHNT and CDR2 YYREEE (reference sequence). Here the CDR3 reads CASSSNRGLNEKLFF. The CDR3 nucleotides are TGTGCCAGCAGCTCAAACAGGGGCCTTAATGAAAAACTGTTTTTT. Together with reference TRBV5-4 and TRBJ1-4, the CDR3 gives the full variable domain: ETGVTQSPTHLIKTRGQQVTLRCSSQSGHNTVSWYQQALGQGPQFIFQYYREEENGRGNFPPRFSGLQFPNYSSELNVNALELDDSALYLCASSSNRGLNEKLFFGSGTQLSVL.

The chain recombines TRBV9 with TRBJ2-1; no clear D. V was pared by 0 bases and J by 10 bases, with 11 bases between. The V gene's germline CDR1 is SGDLS and CDR2 YYNGEE. This CDR3 spans 13 amino acids. As DNA, the CDR3 is TGTGCCAGCAGCGTAGATCCGGGCTGGGAGCAGTTCTTC. This gives the protein CASSVDPGWEQFF.

The chain carries TRBV18 and TRBJ2-5; D is possibly TRBD1 (6 bases). CDR3 size: 13 residues. Germline V gene lookup returns CDR1 KGHSH and CDR2 LQKENI. Trimming took off 2 bases at V and 3 bases at J, with 7 bases between the two ends. CDR3 DNA: TGTGCCAGCTCACCAAGGACAGAAGAGACCCAGTACTTC. The encoded protein is CASSPRTEETQYF.

This clone was detected once. The chain combines TRBV7-2 with TRBJ2-5; 11 bases match TRBD2. The CDR3 is 16 residues long. Germline-derived CDR1 and CDR2 are SGHTA and FQGNSA. The V segment lost 2 bases and the J segment 9 bases; nucleotides outside the gene matches: 11. Here the CDR3 reads CASSLFTSGGTGAQYF. In nucleotides, the CDR3 is TGTGCCAGCAGCTTATTTACTAGCGGGGGTACCGGGGCCCAGTACTTC. Full variable domain (remainder filled in from reference TRBV7-2 and TRBJ2-5): GAGVSQSPSNKVTEKGKDVELRCDPISGHTALYWYRQSLGQGLEFLIYFQGNSAPDKSGLPSDRFSAERTGGSVSTLTIQRTQQEDSAVYLCASSLFTSGGTGAQYFGPGTRLLVL.

The chain is built from TRBV18 and TRBJ1-1; D unclear. V lost 6 bases and J 3 bases, leaving 11 bases between the germline ends. The CDR3 spans 13 residues. Germline assignment: CDR1 KGHSH and CDR2 LQKENI. CDR3 DNA sequence: TGTGCCAGCTCTCCCCAGAAGTACACTGAAGCTTTCTTT. The encoded protein is CASSPQKYTEAFF.

This chain links TRBV2 with TRBJ2-3; D gene ambiguous. With 6 bases removed from V and 3 bases from J, the gap between germline ends came to 7 bases. In germline, CDR1 is SNHLY, CDR2 FYNNEI. The length of the CDR3 is 12 residues. CDR3 DNA sequence: TGTGCCAGCAGCCTGGAGACAGATACGCAGTATTTT. This translates into CASSLETDTQYF. Looking up the rest from reference TRBV2 and TRBJ2-3 gives the full variable domain: EPEVTQTPSHQVTQMGQEVILRCVPISNHLYFYWYRQILGQKVEFLVSFYNNEISEKSEIFDDQFSVERPDGSNFTLKIRSTKLEDSAMYFCASSLETDTQYFGPGTRLTVL.

The gene calls are TRBV19 and TRBJ2-6; 7 bases align to TRBD1. The CDR3 consists of 16 residues. In germline, CDR1 is LNHDA, CDR2 SQIVND (reference sequence). With V trimmed by 3 bases and J by 11 bases, 13 bases remained unmatched. In DNA form, the CDR3 reads TGTGCCAGTAGTATTCTTTTTGCACGGGACAGAGACGTCCTGACTTTC. It yields the protein CASSILFARDRDVLTF.

The rearrangement uses TRBV6-5 and TRBJ2-7; D gene ambiguous. CDR3 length: 14 residues. CDR1 is MNHEY and CDR2 is SVGAGI in the germline V gene. The V end was cut by 2 bases, the J end by 5 bases, with 13 bases between. CDR3 nucleotides: TGTGCCAGCAGTTACCGTCCGGGTTTTGACGAGCAGTACTTC. This sequence encodes CASSYRPGFDEQYF.

The genes are TRBV5-1 and TRBJ2-7, with no clear D. With 5 bases removed from V and 3 bases from J, the gap between germline ends came to 15 bases. CDR3 length equals 14 residues. Per germline, CDR1 SGHRS and CDR2 YFSETQ. This chain's CDR3 is CASRGLPTSYEQYF. CDR3 nucleotides: TGCGCCAGCAGGGGGTTGCCCACAAGCTACGAGCAGTACTTC.

This chain connects TRBV19 to TRBJ1-6; D ambiguous. The CDR3 runs to 12 residues. V lost 6 bases and J 6 bases, leaving 6 bases between the germline ends. Looked up from germline, CDR1 is LNHDA and CDR2 is SQIVND (reference sequence). CDR3 sequence reads: CASSSRNSPLHF. In DNA form, the CDR3 reads TGTGCCAGTAGCAGTCGTAATTCACCCCTCCACTTT. The full variable domain, completed using reference TRBV19 and TRBJ1-6, is DGGITQSPKYLFRKEGQNVTLSCEQNLNHDAMYWYRQDPGQGLRLIYYSQIVNDFQKGDIAEGYSVSREKKESFPLTVTSAQKNPTAFYLCASSSRNSPLHFGNGTRLTVT.

The chain employs TRBV5-1 and TRBJ1-2, with D perhaps matching TRBD1 (5 bases). The V gene's germline CDR1 is SGHRS and CDR2 YFSETQ. The CDR3 is made up of 14 amino acids. V lost 0 bases and J lost 6, with 12 bases in between. CDR3 sequence (DNA): TGCGCCAGCAGCTTGGGAACGGGACCTGATGGCTACACCTTC. Translated: CASSLGTGPDGYTF.

The V and J genes are TRBV27 and TRBJ2-1; TRBD2 aligns across 12 bases. In germline, CDR1 is MNHEY, CDR2 SMNVEV (reference sequence). The CDR3 spans 16 residues. Unmatched junction bases numbered 6, after V lost 5 bases and J lost 4 bases. The CDR3 DNA reads as TGTGCCAGCAGTCCACCGACTAGCGGGGGATACAATGAGCAGTTCTTC. Protein: CASSPPTSGGYNEQFF.

The genes are TRBV11-2 and TRBJ2-3, with 9 bases identical to TRBD2. Trimming removed 3 bases from V and 2 bases from J; junction bases left unmatched: 6. CDR3 length: 16 residues. CDR1 and CDR2 (germline): SGHAT, FQNNGV. The chain's CDR3 is CASSFVAGALTDTQYF. The CDR3 region has the DNA TGTGCCAGCAGCTTTGTAGCGGGGGCTCTCACAGATACGCAGTATTTT.

This clone is a singleton in its sample. J is TRBJ2-7 and V is TRBV5-1; 11 positions agree with TRBD2. The germline V gene has CDR1 SGHRS and CDR2 YFSETQ. The CDR3 spans 15 residues. The V and J ends lost 4 bases and 5 bases, in that order; junction bases with no gene match: 8. The CDR3 reads CASSLSSGGADEQYF. The CDR3 bases are TGCGCCAGCAGCCTTAGTAGCGGGGGGGCCGACGAGCAGTACTTC.

The chain couples TRBV11-2 to TRBJ2-3; TRBD2 agrees at 8 bases. The V gene end was trimmed by 8 bases and the J gene end by 5 bases; junction bases not matched to a gene: 18. The CDR3 loop spans 17 amino acids. Germline V gene lookup returns CDR1 SGHAT and CDR2 FQNNGV. The CDR3 sequence: CASRGFVRGGLGDTQYF. The DNA of the CDR3 is TGTGCCAGCCGCGGGTTCGTCCGGGGGGGTTTAGGAGATACGCAGTATTTT.

This chain links TRBV27 with TRBJ2-7; D gene uncertain. V lost 5 bases to trimming and J lost 0 bases, with 11 bases between them. From germline, CDR1 is MNHEY and CDR2 SMNVEV (reference sequence). The CDR3 runs to 14 residues. The CDR3 nucleotides are TGTGCCAGCAGTCGACCGGGTTACTCCTACGAGCAGTACTTC. Translated: CASSRPGYSYEQYF.

This sequence joins TRBV5-6 and TRBJ2-7; the match to TRBD1 covers 7 bases. CDR3 length equals 14 residues. From germline, CDR1 is SGHDT and CDR2 YYEEEE. V was pared by 2 bases and J by 0 bases, with 2 bases of the junction left unmatched. The CDR3 loop reads CASSFRGISYEQYF. CDR3 in DNA: TGTGCCAGCAGCTTCAGGGGGATCTCCTACGAGCAGTACTTC.

This chain joins TRBV4-1 and TRBJ2-1; a possible D gene is TRBD1 (5 bases). The V gene's germline CDR1 is MGHRA and CDR2 YSYEKL. CDR3 size: 19 residues. The V end was cut by 0 bases, the J end by 6 bases, with 24 bases between. This chain's CDR3 is CASSQEEWSGLQRGNEQFF. CDR3 nucleotide sequence: TGCGCCAGCAGCCAAGAGGAATGGTCAGGCCTACAAAGGGGCAATGAGCAGTTCTTC.